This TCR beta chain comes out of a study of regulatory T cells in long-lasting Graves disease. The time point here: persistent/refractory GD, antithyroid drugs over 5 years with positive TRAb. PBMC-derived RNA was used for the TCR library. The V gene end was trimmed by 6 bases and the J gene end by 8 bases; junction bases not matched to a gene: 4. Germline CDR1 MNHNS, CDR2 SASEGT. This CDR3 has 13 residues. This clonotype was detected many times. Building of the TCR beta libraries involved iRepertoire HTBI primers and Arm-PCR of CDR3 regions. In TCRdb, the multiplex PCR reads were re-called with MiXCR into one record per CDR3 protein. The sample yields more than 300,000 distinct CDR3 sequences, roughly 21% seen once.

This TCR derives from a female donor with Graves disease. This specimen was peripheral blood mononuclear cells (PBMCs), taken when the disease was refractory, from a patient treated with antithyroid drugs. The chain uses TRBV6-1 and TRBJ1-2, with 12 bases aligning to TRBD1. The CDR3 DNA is TGTGCCAGCAGCTGGGACAGGGGGCAAGGCTACACCTTC. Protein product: CASSWDRGQGYTF.